The sequence of this TCR beta chain was determined in a study of long-term antiretroviral therapy in people with HIV. With survey level as its setting, the immunoSEQ assay was v3.0. Method: immunoSEQ multiplex PCR; TCRdb's copy keeps in-frame clones and lacks some. In the table there are about 15,000 clones, roughly 83% of which are singletons. The source is a man aged 40-55 years with HIV. Material: unsorted PBMCs, obtained just before starting antiretroviral therapy.

The CDR3 spells CASSSRTGEGTSGLYEQYF. As DNA, the CDR3 is TGCGCCAGCAGCTCAAGGACAGGGGAAGGGACTAGCGGACTCTACGAGCAGTACTTC. This rearrangement joins TRBV5-1 to TRBJ2-7; 11 bases fit TRBD2. The CDR3 is made up of 19 amino acids. Germline CDR1 SGHRS, CDR2 YFSETQ. Trimming at V came to 3 bases and at J to 3 bases, leaving 17 bases not matched to a gene.